Each of the 9 T cell receptor beta chains below was sequenced from the same sample in a study of shared clonotypes between healthy human individuals. Profiled with immunoSEQ multiplex PCR; TCRdb holds only in-frame clones, not every one. The sample lists about 560,000 clones, roughly four fifths seen once, with 12% in the top ten. Input material: PBMCs. Receptors originate from a woman between 40 and 55 years old in good health. Some clones in this sample may be carry-over from other donors' samples.

The gene calls are TRBV28 and TRBJ2-6; D not certain. Trimming removed 3 bases from V and 0 bases from J, with 9 bases in between. The CDR3 length is 16 residues. Per the germline V gene, CDR1 is MDHEN and CDR2 is SYDVKM. The CDR3 nucleotides are TGTGCCAGCAGTTTGAGGAGAATCTCTGGGGCCAACGTCCTGACTTTC. The encoded protein is CASSLRRISGANVLTF. Full variable domain (rest looked up from reference TRBV28 and TRBJ2-6): DVKVTQSSRYLVKRTGEKVFLECVQDMDHENMFWYRQDPGLGLRLIYFSYDVKMKEKGDIPEGYSVSREKKERFSLILESASTNQTSMYLCASSLRRISGANVLTFGAGSRLTVL.

This chain joins TRBV19 and TRBJ2-2; D ambiguous. V was pared by 7 bases and J by 3 bases, with 12 bases between. The CDR3 has 14 residues. Per germline, CDR1 LNHDA and CDR2 SQIVND (reference sequence). CDR3 protein: CASTPPRDTGELFF. Written as DNA, the CDR3 is TGTGCCAGTACCCCCCCAAGAGACACCGGGGAGCTGTTTTTT.

For the CDR3, the DNA is TGTGCCAGCAGTTACTCCCGATCTTCAGGGGAGCTGTTTTTT. This gives the protein CASSYSRSSGELFF. The J gene is TRBJ2-2, the V gene TRBV6-5; D is uncertain. The V end lost 0 bases, the J end lost 8 bases, and 10 bases lay between the germline ends. The CDR3 has 14 residues. Germline V lookup: CDR1 MNHEY, CDR2 SVGAGI.

The chain combines TRBV28 with TRBJ1-2; TRBD1 is a possible D gene (5 bases). CDR3 size: 12 residues. Trimming removed 4 bases at V and 4 bases at J, with 7 bases between. CDR1 is MDHEN and CDR2 is SYDVKM in the germline V gene. The chain's CDR3 is CASSWQGYGYTF. The CDR3 nucleotides are TGTGCCAGCAGTTGGCAGGGCTATGGCTACACCTTC.

Many counts were recorded for this clone. The chain combines TRBV2 with TRBJ1-1; perhaps TRBD1 as D (6 bases). Trimming removed 4 bases from V and 5 bases from J, with 14 bases in between. Germline V gene sequence: CDR1 SNHLY, CDR2 FYNNEI. The CDR3 is 14 residues long. As DNA, the CDR3 is TGTGCCAGCAGTGGGCCAGGGGTCGAGACTGAAGCTTTCTTT. Translation gives CASSGPGVETEAFF.

The chain uses TRBV19 and TRBJ2-7, with TRBD2 as a possible D gene (5 bases). Germline values: CDR1 LNHDA, CDR2 SQIVND (reference sequence). The CDR3 contains 16 residues. Between the trimmed V and J ends, which lost 1 base and 2 bases, there was a span of 15 bases. The CDR3 spells CASSIAAGINPYEQYF. CDR3 DNA sequence: TGTGCCAGTAGTATAGCCGCCGGGATTAATCCCTACGAGCAGTACTTC.

This sequence joins TRBV7-8 and TRBJ2-1; 10 bases map to TRBD2. Looked up from germline, CDR1 is SGHVS and CDR2 is FQNEAQ. The CDR3 runs 15 residues. Trimming took 1 base from V and 7 from J; bases not matched to a gene: 4. CDR3 in amino acids: CASSLELAGVNEQFF. CDR3 nucleotides: TGTGCCAGCAGCTTAGAGCTAGCGGGAGTTAATGAGCAGTTCTTC.

The V call is TRBV6-1, the J call TRBJ1-1; D call uncertain. The CDR3 is 13 residues long. Germline CDR1 and CDR2: MNHNS and SASEGT. The V end was cut by 2 bases, the J end by 8 bases, with 12 bases between. In DNA, the CDR3 is TGTGCCAGCAGTGAAATTGGGATGGGGGAAGCTTTCTTT. It is translated as CASSEIGMGEAFF.

J is TRBJ2-1 and V is TRBV6-4; D is perhaps TRBD1 (7 bases). The V end lost 2 bases, the J end lost 7 bases, and 15 bases lay between the germline ends. This CDR3 has 15 amino acids. CDR1 MRHNA and CDR2 SNTAGT come from the germline V gene. DNA for the CDR3: TGTGCCAGCAGTGACGGAGACTCAGGGGGGAATGAGCAGTTCTTC. Protein sequence: CASSDGDSGGNEQFF.